This T cell receptor (beta chain) was sequenced during a study of glioma-infiltrating T cells. General observations from the study: Gliomas, especially low-grade, showed above-expected tissue-blood divergence; non-neoplastic patients showed below.

Trimming left V 3 bases short and J 8 bases short, with 17 bases between. Germline V lookup: CDR1 LNHDA, CDR2 SQIVND (reference sequence). The CDR3 has 15 amino acids. TCR alpha and beta CDR3 regions were amplified from RNA using iRepertoire nested multiplex PCR. One-step reverse transcription and amplification started from approximately 100-400 ng of tissue mRNA or PBMC total RNA. TCRdb reprocessed the multiplex PCR reads with MiXCR, giving one entry per CDR3 protein. The data show over 130,000 distinct CDR3 sequences, roughly two fifths seen once. With respect to this clonotype: Its antigen is still unknown.

The receptor was derived from a human donor with low-grade glioma or glioblastoma, undergoing nonglioma brain surgery, or in good health (not recorded which). Sequencing was performed on glioma tissue, nonneoplastic brain tissue, or PBMCs (not recorded which). This rearrangement joins TRBV19 to TRBJ2-1; tentatively, D is TRBD1 or TRBD2 (5 bases each). The CDR3 here is CASSISGSRGYEQFF. The CDR3 DNA reads as TGTGCCAGTAGTATTTCGGGGAGTAGGGGCTATGAGCAGTTCTTC.